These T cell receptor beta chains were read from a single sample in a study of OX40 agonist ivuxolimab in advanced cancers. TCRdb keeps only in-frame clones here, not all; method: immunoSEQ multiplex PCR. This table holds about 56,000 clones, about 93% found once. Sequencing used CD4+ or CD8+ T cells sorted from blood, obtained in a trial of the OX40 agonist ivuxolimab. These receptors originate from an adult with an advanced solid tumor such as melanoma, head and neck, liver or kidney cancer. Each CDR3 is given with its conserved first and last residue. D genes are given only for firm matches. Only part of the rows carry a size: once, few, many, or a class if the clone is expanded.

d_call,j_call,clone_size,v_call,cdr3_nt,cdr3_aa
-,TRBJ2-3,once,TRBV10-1,TGCGCCAGCGCCAGAGGGTCAGATACGCAGTATTTT,CASARGSDTQYF
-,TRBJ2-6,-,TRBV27,TGTGCCAGCAACAAGGACGGCAACTCTGGGGCCAACGTCCTGACTTTC,CASNKDGNSGANVLTF
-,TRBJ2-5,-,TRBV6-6,TGTGCCACCCTGGATCCGGGACAACAAGAGACCCAGTACTTC,CATLDPGQQETQYF
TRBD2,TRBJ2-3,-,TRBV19,TGTGCCAGTAGTATAGATTCGCCTAGCGGGAGGGCCGGGGAGGATACGCAGTATTTT,CASSIDSPSGRAGEDTQYF
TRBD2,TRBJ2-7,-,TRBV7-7,TGTGCTAGCGGGGGGGAAGCGGGCCTGATATCCTACGAGCAGTACTTC,CASGGEAGLISYEQYF
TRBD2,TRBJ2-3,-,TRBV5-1,TGCGCCAGCAGCCCCCTAGCGGGAGGGCCCCAAGATACGCAGTATTTT,CASSPLAGGPQDTQYF
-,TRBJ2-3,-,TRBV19,TGTGCCAGTAGTGTATCCCTCACGGGACGGAGCACAGATACGCAGTATTTT,CASSVSLTGRSTDTQYF
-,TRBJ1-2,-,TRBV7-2,TGTGCCAGCAGCTCGCCCGGGCGAGGGCAGAGCTATGGCTACACCTTC,CASSSPGRGQSYGYTF
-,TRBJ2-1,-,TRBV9,TGTGCCAGCAGCGTAGGGGGAGAAGGGATATACAATGAGCAGTTCTTC,CASSVGGEGIYNEQFF
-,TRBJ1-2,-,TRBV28,TGTGCCAGCAGCCCCGGGACGGGCCCTCCCTACACCTTC,CASSPGTGPPYTF
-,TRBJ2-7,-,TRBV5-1,TGCGCCAGCAGCTTTGGCGGGTCGTCCTACGAGCAGTACTTC,CASSFGGSSYEQYF
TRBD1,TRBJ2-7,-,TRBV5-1,TGCGCCAGCAGCTATGGGACAGGGGTGTACGAGCAGTACTTC,CASSYGTGVYEQYF
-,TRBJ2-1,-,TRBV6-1,TGTGCCAGCAGTGATCCCGACGTCTCCTACAATGAGCAGTTCTTC,CASSDPDVSYNEQFF
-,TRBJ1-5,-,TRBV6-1,TGTGCCAGCAGTGAAATAGCTATGGGAGTAAATCAGCCCCAGCATTTT,CASSEIAMGVNQPQHF
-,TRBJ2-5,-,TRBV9,TGTGCCAGCAGCGTAGGAGGTAGTCGGGGTAGTACGGAAGAGACCCAGTACTTC,CASSVGGSRGSTEETQYF
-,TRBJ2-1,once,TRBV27,TGTGCCAGCAGTACAGGGATTTACAATGAGCAGTTCTTC,CASSTGIYNEQFF
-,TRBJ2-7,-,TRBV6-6,TGTGCCAGCAGTTACGTCTACGAGCAGTACTTC,CASSYVYEQYF
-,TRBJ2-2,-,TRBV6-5,TGTGCCAGCAGTTCCCTCACCGGGGAGCTGTTTTTT,CASSSLTGELFF
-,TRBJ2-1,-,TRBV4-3,TGCGCCAGCAGCCACGACACCGGGACTCGCAATGAGCAGTTCTTC,CASSHDTGTRNEQFF
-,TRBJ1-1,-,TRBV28,TGTGCCAGCAGCCCCCGAGGAGGGACGATTAAGAACACTGAAGCTTTCTTT,CASSPRGGTIKNTEAFF
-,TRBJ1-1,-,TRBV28,TGTGCCAGCAGTTTCGGGGATGAAGCTTTCTTT,CASSFGDEAFF
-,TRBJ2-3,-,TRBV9,TGTGCCAGCAGCGTAGACGGGAGTGATGCAGATACGCAGTATTTT,CASSVDGSDADTQYF
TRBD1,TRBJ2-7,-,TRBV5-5,TGTGCCAGCAGCTGGGTGGGGACAGCTTCCTACGAGCAGTACTTC,CASSWVGTASYEQYF
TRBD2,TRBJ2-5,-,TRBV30,TGTGCCTGGAGTGGGGGGGGAGTCCAAGAGACCCAGTACTTC,CAWSGGGVQETQYF
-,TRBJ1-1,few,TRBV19,TGTGCCAGTACCCCGTGGGACCGAACGAACACTGAAGCTTTCTTT,CASTPWDRTNTEAFF
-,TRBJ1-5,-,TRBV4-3,TGCGCCAGCAGCCCCTCCGGGGGCGATCAGCCCCAGCATTTT,CASSPSGGDQPQHF
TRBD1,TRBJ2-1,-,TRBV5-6,TGTGCCAGCAGCTTTCGACAGGGGGCCTACAATGAGCAGTTCTTC,CASSFRQGAYNEQFF
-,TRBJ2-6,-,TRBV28,TGTGCCAGCAGTCTAGGGCCAGTTGGGACCTCTGGGGCCAACGTCCTGACTTTC,CASSLGPVGTSGANVLTF
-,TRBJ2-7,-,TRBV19,TGTGCCAGTACCCCAGCCCAGGGGGGCGAGCAGTACTTC,CASTPAQGGEQYF
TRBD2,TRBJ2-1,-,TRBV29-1,TGCAGCGTTGAGGGGACTAGCCCATACAATGAGCAGTTCTTC,CSVEGTSPYNEQFF
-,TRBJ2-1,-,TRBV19,TGTGCCAGTAGTACGGCGGGGTACTCCTACAATGAGCAGTTCTTC,CASSTAGYSYNEQFF
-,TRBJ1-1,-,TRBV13,TGTGCCAGCAGCCAAGGACGGCCGGATGAAGCTTTCTTT,CASSQGRPDEAFF
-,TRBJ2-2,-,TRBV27,TGTGCCAGCAGTCCTCCAGCAGGGCGGGAGCTGTTTTTT,CASSPPAGRELFF
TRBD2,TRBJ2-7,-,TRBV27,TGTGCCAGCGGAAATAGCGGGACCTACGAGCAGTACTTC,CASGNSGTYEQYF
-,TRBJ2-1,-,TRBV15,TGTGCCACCAGCAGAGAGCCGGGAACGAACAATGAGCAGTTCTTC,CATSREPGTNNEQFF
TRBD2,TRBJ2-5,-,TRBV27,TGTGCCAGCAGTTTAGAAGCGGGAGGGCCGGATGGGACCCAGTACTTC,CASSLEAGGPDGTQYF
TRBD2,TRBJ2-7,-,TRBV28,TGTGCCAGCAGTTTGGCACTAGCGGGGCGCTCCTACGAGCAGTACTTC,CASSLALAGRSYEQYF
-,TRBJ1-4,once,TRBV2,TGTGCCAGCAGTGAAAAGGGAAATGAAAAACTGTTTTTT,CASSEKGNEKLFF
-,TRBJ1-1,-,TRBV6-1,TGTGCCAGCAGTGAAGATGGTCGGCGGGCTGACTTGATGAACACTGAAGCTTTCTTT,CASSEDGRRADLMNTEAFF
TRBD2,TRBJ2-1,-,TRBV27,TGTGCCAGCAGAGCCGGGACTAGCAGGAATGAGCAGTTCTTC,CASRAGTSRNEQFF
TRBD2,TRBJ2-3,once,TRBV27,TGTGCCAGCACCCCGCTAGCGGGTTCGGGGGGCACAGATACGCAGTATTTT,CASTPLAGSGGTDTQYF
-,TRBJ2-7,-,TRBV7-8,TGTGCCAGCAGCTTATCCCCGCCCCACGAGCAGTACTTC,CASSLSPPHEQYF
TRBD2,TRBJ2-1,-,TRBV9,TGTGCCAGCAGCACGGCTAGCGGGACCTACAATGAGCAGTTCTTC,CASSTASGTYNEQFF
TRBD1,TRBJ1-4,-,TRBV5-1,TGCGCCAGCAGCACGCTGGGACAGGGCGGTGAAAAACTGTTTTTT,CASSTLGQGGEKLFF
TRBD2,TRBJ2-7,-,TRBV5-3,TGTGCCAGAAGCCGTGGACTAGCGGGAGGGGCAAGGGAGCAGTACTTC,CARSRGLAGGAREQYF
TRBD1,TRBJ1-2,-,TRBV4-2,TGTGCCAGCAGCCAAACCGCAGAGGGGGCTGACGGCTACACCTTC,CASSQTAEGADGYTF
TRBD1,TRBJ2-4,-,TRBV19,TGTGCCAGTAATGAGCAGGGACAGATTCAGTACTTC,CASNEQGQIQYF
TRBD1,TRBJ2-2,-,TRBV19,TGTGCCAGTAGTCAGGGGGATTCCCTCAACACCGGGGAGCTGTTTTTT,CASSQGDSLNTGELFF
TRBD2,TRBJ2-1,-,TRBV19,TGTGCCAGTAGTCAATCCATAGCGGGACCCCTTTACAATGAGCAGTTCTTC,CASSQSIAGPLYNEQFF
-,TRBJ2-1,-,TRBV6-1,TGTGCCAGCCTTAGCGGATACAATGAGCAGTTCTTC,CASLSGYNEQFF
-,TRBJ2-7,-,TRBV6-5,TGTGCCAGCAGACACAGCTACGAGCAGTACTTC,CASRHSYEQYF
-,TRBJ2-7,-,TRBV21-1,TGTGCCAGCAGCAAAGCCGGGGGGGAAGGCCGCCCCTACGAGCAGTACTTC,CASSKAGGEGRPYEQYF
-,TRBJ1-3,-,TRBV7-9,TGTGCCAGCACCCTTGTCGGAAACACCATATATTTT,CASTLVGNTIYF
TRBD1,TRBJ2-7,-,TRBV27,TGTGCCAGCAGTTCCTCCGGGACAGGGGACGAGCAGTACTTC,CASSSSGTGDEQYF
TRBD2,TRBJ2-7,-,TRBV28,TGTGCCAGCAGTCCCACCCCAGCGGGGGACCAGCAGTACTTC,CASSPTPAGDQQYF
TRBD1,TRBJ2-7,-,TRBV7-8,TGTGCCAGCAGCCAAGGGACAGGAGTATCCTACGAGCAGTACTTC,CASSQGTGVSYEQYF
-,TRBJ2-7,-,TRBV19,TGTGCCAGTATGGACAGCCCGAGCTCCTACGAGCAGTACTTC,CASMDSPSSYEQYF
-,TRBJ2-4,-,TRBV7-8,TGTGCCAGCAGCTTAGGCCCTAAGGGGTCTCTAGCCAAAAACATTCAGTACTTC,CASSLGPKGSLAKNIQYF
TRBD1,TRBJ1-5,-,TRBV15,TGTGCCACCAGCAGCACAGGGGGAGATTGGCCCCAGCATTTT,CATSSTGGDWPQHF
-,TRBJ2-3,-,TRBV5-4,TGTGCCAGCAGCCTCCTCCCCCGGGGTGAGGGCACAGATACGCAGTATTTT,CASSLLPRGEGTDTQYF